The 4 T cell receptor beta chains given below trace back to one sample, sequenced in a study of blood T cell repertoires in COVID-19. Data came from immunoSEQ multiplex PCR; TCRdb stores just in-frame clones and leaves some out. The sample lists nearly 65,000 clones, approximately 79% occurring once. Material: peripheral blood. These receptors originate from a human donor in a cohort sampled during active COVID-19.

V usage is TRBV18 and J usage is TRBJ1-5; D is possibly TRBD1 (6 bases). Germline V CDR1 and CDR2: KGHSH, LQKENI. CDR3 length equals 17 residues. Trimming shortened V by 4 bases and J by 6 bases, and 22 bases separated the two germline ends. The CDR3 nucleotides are TGTGCCAGCTCACTAACAGGGCTCACAAGAGGGGGTCAGCCCCAGCATTTT. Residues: CASSLTGLTRGGQPQHF. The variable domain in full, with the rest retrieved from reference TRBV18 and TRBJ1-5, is NAGVMQNPRHLVRRRGQEARLRCSPMKGHSHVYWYRQLPEEGLKFMVYLQKENIIDESGMPKERFSAEFPKEGPSILRIQQVVRGDSAAYFCASSLTGLTRGGQPQHFGDGTRLSIL.

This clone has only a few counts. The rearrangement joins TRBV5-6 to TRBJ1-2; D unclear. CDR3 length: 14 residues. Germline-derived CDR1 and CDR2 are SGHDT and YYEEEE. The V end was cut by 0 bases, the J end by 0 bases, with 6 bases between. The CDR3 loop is CASSLEDSNYGYTF. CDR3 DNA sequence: TGTGCCAGCAGCTTGGAAGACTCTAACTATGGCTACACCTTC.

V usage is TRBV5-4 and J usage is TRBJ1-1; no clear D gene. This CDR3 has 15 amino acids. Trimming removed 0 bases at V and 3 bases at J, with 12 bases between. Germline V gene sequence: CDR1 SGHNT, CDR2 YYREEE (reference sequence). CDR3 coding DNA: TGTGCCAGCAGCTTGGAATCCACGGGGTACACTGAAGCTTTCTTT. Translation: CASSLESTGYTEAFF.

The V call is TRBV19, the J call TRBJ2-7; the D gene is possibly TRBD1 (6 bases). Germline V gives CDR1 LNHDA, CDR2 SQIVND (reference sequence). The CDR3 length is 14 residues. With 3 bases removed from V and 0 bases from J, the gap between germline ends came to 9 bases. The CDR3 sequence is CASSIGQSSYEQYF. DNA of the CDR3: TGTGCCAGTAGTATCGGACAGTCCTCCTACGAGCAGTACTTC.